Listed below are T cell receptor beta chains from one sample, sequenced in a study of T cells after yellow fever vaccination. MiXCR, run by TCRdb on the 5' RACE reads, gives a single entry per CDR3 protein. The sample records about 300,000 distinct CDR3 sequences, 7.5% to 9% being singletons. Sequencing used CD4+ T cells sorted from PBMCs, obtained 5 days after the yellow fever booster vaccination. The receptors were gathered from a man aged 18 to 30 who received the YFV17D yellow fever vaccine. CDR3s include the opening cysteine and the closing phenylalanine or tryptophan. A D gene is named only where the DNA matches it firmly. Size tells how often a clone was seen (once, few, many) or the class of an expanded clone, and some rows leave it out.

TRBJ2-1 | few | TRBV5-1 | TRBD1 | TGCGCCAGCAGCCTAGACAGGGGGCGGTACAATGAGCAGTTCTTC | CASSLDRGRYNEQFF
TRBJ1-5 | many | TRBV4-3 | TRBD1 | TGCGCCAGCAGCCAAGACCTTTCATCCGGGACAGGGGACAATCAGCCCCAGCATTTT | CASSQDLSSGTGDNQPQHF
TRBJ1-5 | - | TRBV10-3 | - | TGTGCCATCAGTGAGTCAAGAGATCAGCCCCAGCATTTT | CAISESRDQPQHF
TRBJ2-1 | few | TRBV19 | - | TGTGCCAGTAGTATGTCTAGCTCCTACAATGAGCAGTTCTTC | CASSMSSSYNEQFF
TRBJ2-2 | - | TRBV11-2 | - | TGTGCCAGCAGCTGGGACACTTTGAACACCGGGGAGCTGTTTTTT | CASSWDTLNTGELFF
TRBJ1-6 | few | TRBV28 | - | TGTGCCAGCAGTTTACAACATTCACCCCTCCACTTT | CASSLQHSPLHF
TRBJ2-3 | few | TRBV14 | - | TGTGCCAGCAGCCAATTCAGGGGCCGGGATACGCAGTATTTT | CASSQFRGRDTQYF
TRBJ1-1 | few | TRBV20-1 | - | TGCAGTGCTAGACCCATGAACACTGAAGCTTTCTTT | CSARPMNTEAFF
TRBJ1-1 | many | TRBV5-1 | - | TGCGCCAGCAGCTTGGACACAGCTAATATGAACACTGAAGCTTTCTTT | CASSLDTANMNTEAFF
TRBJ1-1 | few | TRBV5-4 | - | TGTGCCAGCAGCTTACAAGTCGATTTTATGGGACCCACTGAAGCTTTCTTT | CASSLQVDFMGPTEAFF
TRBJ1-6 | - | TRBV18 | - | TGTGCCAGCTCACCAACAGACCAAGATTCACCCCTCCACTTT | CASSPTDQDSPLHF
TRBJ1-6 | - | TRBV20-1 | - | TGCAGTGCAGGAGGGCGGGACACCTTTTCACCCCTCCACTTT | CSAGGRDTFSPLHF
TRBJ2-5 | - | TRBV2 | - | TGTGCCAGCAGTGACACAGGTGGTTATTGGGAGACCCAGTACTTC | CASSDTGGYWETQYF
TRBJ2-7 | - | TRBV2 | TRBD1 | TGTGCCAGCAGTGAGGCCGGGACAGGGCTCTACGAGCAGTACTTC | CASSEAGTGLYEQYF
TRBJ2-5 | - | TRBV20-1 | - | TGCAGTGCCCTCGAAAGCGGTAGAGAGACCCAGTACTTC | CSALESGRETQYF
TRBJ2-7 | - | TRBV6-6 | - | TGTGCCAGCAGCCGGGACAATTTCTACGAGCAGTACTTC | CASSRDNFYEQYF
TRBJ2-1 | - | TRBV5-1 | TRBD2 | TGCGCCAGCAGCTTCATCCCTAGCGGGGGATACAATGAGCAGTTCTTC | CASSFIPSGGYNEQFF
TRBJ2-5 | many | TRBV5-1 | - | TGCGCCAGCAGCTTCGGCGGCTACCAAGAGACCCAGTACTTC | CASSFGGYQETQYF
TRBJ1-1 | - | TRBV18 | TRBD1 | TGTGCCAGCTCACCCGACAGGGCCACTGAAGCTTTCTTT | CASSPDRATEAFF
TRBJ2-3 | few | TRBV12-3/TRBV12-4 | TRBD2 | TGTGCCAGCAGACTAGCGGGGGGAGGTACAGATACGCAGTATTTT | CASRLAGGGTDTQYF
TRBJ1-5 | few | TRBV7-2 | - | TGTGCCAGCAGCTACTCCCTTTATCAGCCCCAGCATTTT | CASSYSLYQPQHF
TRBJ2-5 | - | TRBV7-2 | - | TGTGCCAGCAGCTTAGCGATAGGGGGTTGGGAGACCCAGTACTTC | CASSLAIGGWETQYF
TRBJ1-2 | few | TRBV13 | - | TGTGCCAGCAGCTTACCGGACAGACCTTATGGCTACACCTTC | CASSLPDRPYGYTF
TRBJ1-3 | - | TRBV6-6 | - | TGTGCCAGCAAAAAGTTTGGAAACACCATATATTTT | CASKKFGNTIYF
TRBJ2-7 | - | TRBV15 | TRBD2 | TGTGCCACCAGCAGAGCGGGGGGTGAGCAGTACTTC | CATSRAGGEQYF
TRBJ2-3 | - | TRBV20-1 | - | TGCAGTGCTCTGGGGGTTGGTACGCAGTATTTT | CSALGVGTQYF
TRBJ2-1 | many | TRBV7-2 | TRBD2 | TGTGCCAGCAGCCTAGGGTGGAGCGGGGGGGCAGGACAGTTCTTC | CASSLGWSGGAGQFF
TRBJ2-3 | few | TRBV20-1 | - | TGCAGTGCTAGTAAGGGTCAGAGGGATACGCAGTATTTT | CSASKGQRDTQYF
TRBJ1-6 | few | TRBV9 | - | TGTGCCAGCAGCACGGGTGGGGGGCTGGGGTCACCCCTCCACTTT | CASSTGGGLGSPLHF
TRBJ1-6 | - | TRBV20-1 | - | TGCAGTGCTAGGTTTTCGGGGCCTAATTCACCCCTCCACTTT | CSARFSGPNSPLHF
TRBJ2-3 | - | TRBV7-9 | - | TGTGCCAGCAGTACAGTCACAGATACGCAGTATTTT | CASSTVTDTQYF
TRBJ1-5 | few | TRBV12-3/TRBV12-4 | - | TGTGCCAGCAGTTTTATGGGGATGAGTCAGCCCCAGCATTTT | CASSFMGMSQPQHF
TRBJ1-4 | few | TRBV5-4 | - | TGTGCCAGCAGCTTGGGTACGCTAGGGCCTGCTAATGAAAAACTGTTTTTT | CASSLGTLGPANEKLFF
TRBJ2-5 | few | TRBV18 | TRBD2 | TGTGCCAGCTCACCAAGACTAGCGGGGGCTCAAGAGACCCAGTACTTC | CASSPRLAGAQETQYF
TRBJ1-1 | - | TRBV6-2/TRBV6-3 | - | TGTGCCAGCAGCCATTCCCTGGGATCTTTCTTT | CASSHSLGSFF
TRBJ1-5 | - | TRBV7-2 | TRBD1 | TGTGCCAGCGGTGACAGGGGGTATCAGCCCCAGCATTTT | CASGDRGYQPQHF
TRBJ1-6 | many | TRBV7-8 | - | TGTGCCAGCAGCTCCCAAAATTACCGGGCAACGGGGCCCCTCCACTTT | CASSSQNYRATGPLHF
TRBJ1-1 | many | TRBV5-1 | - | TGCGCCAGCAGACACTACGGGAGAGGGAGGACTGAAGCTTTCTTT | CASRHYGRGRTEAFF
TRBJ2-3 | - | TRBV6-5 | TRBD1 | TGTGCCAGCAGACAGGGGGCTAGCGGCGATACGCAGTATTTT | CASRQGASGDTQYF
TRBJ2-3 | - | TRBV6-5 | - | TGTGCCAGCAGTTACTCTTCACGGGATACGCAGTATTTT | CASSYSSRDTQYF
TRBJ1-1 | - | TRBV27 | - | TGTGCCAGCAGTTTGGTGGGAGAGTACACTGAAGCTTTCTTT | CASSLVGEYTEAFF
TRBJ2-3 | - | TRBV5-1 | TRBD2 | TGCGCCAGCAGCTTGGCTCGAGGCGGGGGGGGTAGCACAGATACGCAGTATTTT | CASSLARGGGGSTDTQYF
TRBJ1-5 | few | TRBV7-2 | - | TGTGCCAGCAGCTTAGGCCGGTATAGCAATCAGCCCCAGCATTTT | CASSLGRYSNQPQHF